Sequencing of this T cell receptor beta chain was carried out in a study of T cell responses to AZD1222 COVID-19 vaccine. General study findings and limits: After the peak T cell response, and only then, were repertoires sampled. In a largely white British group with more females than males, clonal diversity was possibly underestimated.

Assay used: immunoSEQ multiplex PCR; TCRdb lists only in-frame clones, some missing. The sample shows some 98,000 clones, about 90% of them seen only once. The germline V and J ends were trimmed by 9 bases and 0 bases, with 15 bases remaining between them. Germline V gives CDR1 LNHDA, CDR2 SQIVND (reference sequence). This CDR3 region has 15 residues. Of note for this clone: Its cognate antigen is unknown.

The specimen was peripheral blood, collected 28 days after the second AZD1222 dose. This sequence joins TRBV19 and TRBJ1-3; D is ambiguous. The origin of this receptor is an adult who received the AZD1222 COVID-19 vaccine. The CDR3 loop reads CASKSILSSGNTIYF. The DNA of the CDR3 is TGTGCCAGCAAGAGTATCCTAAGCTCTGGAAACACCATATATTTT.